The 23 T cell receptor beta chains below were found in one sample sequenced in a study of cytomegalovirus exposure and HLA in healthy donors. A multiplex PCR was run with 60 Vbeta primers and 13 Jbeta primers. Method: immunoSEQ multiplex PCR; TCRdb's copy keeps in-frame clones and lacks some. The profile shows tens of thousands of clones, roughly 80% of them singletons. The sequencing sample was made of PBMCs. The receptors come from a human donor in good health.

The DNA of the CDR3 is TGTGCCAGCAGCCACCTATTCGGAAGGACTATCGACGAGCAGTACTTC. Translated, it gives CASSHLFGRTIDEQYF. V usage is TRBV7-6 and J usage is TRBJ2-5, with a tentative D call TRBD2 (6 bases). The J call may be incorrect, as the DNA end agrees better with TRBJ2-7. CDR1 is SGHVS and CDR2 is FNYEAQ in the germline V gene. This CDR3 is built from 16 residues.

This chain's CDR3 is CASSERGVGAFF. Written as DNA, the CDR3 is TGTGCCAGCAGTGAACGGGGGGTCGGAGCTTTCTTT. The rearrangement joins TRBV2 to TRBJ1-1; possibly TRBD1 for D (5 bases). This CDR3 region has 12 residues. The V end was cut by 2 bases, the J end by 10 bases, with 11 bases between. In germline, CDR1 is SNHLY, CDR2 FYNNEI.

The chain employs TRBV11-2 and TRBJ2-5; tentative D call: TRBD2 (6 bases). Germline CDR1 and CDR2: SGHAT and FQNNGV. The CDR3 extends over 15 amino acids. V lost 0 bases to trimming and J lost 7 bases, with 15 bases between them. CDR3 sequence: CASSLDSRRRGTQYF. The CDR3, as DNA: TGTGCCAGCAGCTTAGATTCTCGGCGGCGGGGGACCCAGTACTTC.

Turning to this clone: Other DNA variants within this sample encode the same CDR3. This chain links TRBV7-9 with TRBJ1-5; the D is unclear. V was cut by 1 base and J by 9 bases, with 13 bases left in between. CDR3 length: 14 amino acids. CDR1 and CDR2 (germline): SEHNR, FQNEAQ (reference sequence). CDR3 loop: CASSLVGLPLPQHF. DNA for the CDR3: TGTGCCAGCAGCTTAGTGGGCCTACCCTTGCCCCAGCATTTT. The variable domain in full, completed from reference TRBV7-9 and TRBJ1-5, reads DTGVSQNPRHKITKRGQNVTFRCDPISEHNRLYWYRQTLGQGPEFLTYFQNEAQLEKSRLLSDRFSAERPKGSFSTLEIQRTEQGDSAMYLCASSLVGLPLPQHFGDGTRLSIL.

The chain links TRBV7-3 to TRBJ1-1, with D perhaps TRBD1 (5 bases). The CDR3 is 14 amino acids. Germline V gene lookup returns CDR1 SGHTA and CDR2 FQGTGA. V was clipped by 4 bases and J by 2 bases, with 11 bases between them. CDR3 coding DNA: TGTGCCAGCAGCTCAGGACGGACAAACACTGAAGCTTTCTTT. This codes for CASSSGRTNTEAFF.

This rearrangement joins TRBV14 to TRBJ2-7; TRBD2 matches 12 bases. Trimming cost V 3 bases and J 7 bases; bases outside gene matches: 7. The CDR3 consists of 15 residues. Looked up from germline, CDR1 is SGHDN and CDR2 is FVKESK. Written as DNA, the CDR3 is TGTGCCAGCAGCCACCTAGCGGGGGGGCCTAGAGAGCAGTACTTC. It yields the protein CASSHLAGGPREQYF.

This sequence joins TRBV10-3 and TRBJ2-1; D possibly corresponds to TRBD2 (5 bases). Trimming left V 2 bases short and J 5 bases short, with 13 bases between. The CDR3 is made up of 15 amino acids. Germline CDR1 and CDR2: ENHRY and SYGVKD. As DNA, the CDR3 is TGTGCCATCAGTGAGCCATCCACTAGAAACAATGAGCAGTTCTTC. It codes for CAISEPSTRNNEQFF.

This clone was observed a handful of times. This CDR3 reads CASSLLAGEVNEQFF. CDR3 DNA sequence: TGTGCCAGCAGCCTTCTAGCGGGAGAGGTCAATGAGCAGTTCTTC. The V and J genes are TRBV7-3 and TRBJ2-1; 10 bases are shared with TRBD2. Per germline, CDR1 SGHTA and CDR2 FQGTGA. This CDR3 is 15 amino acids long. The V and J ends lost 5 bases and 6 bases, in that order; junction bases with no gene match: 7.

The gene calls are TRBV4-2 and TRBJ2-7, with D unresolved. The CDR3 has 15 amino acids. V shed 3 bases and J shed 0 bases, with 12 bases lying between them. The V gene's germline CDR1 is LGHNA and CDR2 YNFKEQ. As DNA, the CDR3 is TGTGCCAGCAGCCATAGCCGACTGTCCTCCTACGAGCAGTACTTC. Residues: CASSHSRLSSYEQYF.

The chain employs TRBV4-3 and TRBJ2-1; a possible D gene is TRBD2 (6 bases). This CDR3 is 17 amino acids long. The V and J ends lost 0 bases and 5 bases respectively, with 17 bases between them. CDR1 LGHNA and CDR2 YSLEER come from the germline V gene. In DNA, the CDR3 is TGCGCCAGCAGCCAAGAGGTTCAGGAGGGGAATCACAATGAGCAGTTCTTC. Its protein product is CASSQEVQEGNHNEQFF.

The gene calls are TRBV25-1 and TRBJ2-4; 7 bases line up with TRBD1. V lost 4 bases and J lost 0; bases outside the gene matches: 6. The germline CDR1 and CDR2 sequences are MGHDK and SYGVNS. CDR3 size: 16 residues. The CDR3 spells CASSVGQNLAKNIQYF. The CDR3 DNA follows: TGTGCCAGCAGTGTGGGACAGAACCTAGCCAAAAACATTCAGTACTTC.

The CDR3 coding sequence is TGTGCCAGCAGTAGGACAGAGAGCTCCTACGAGCAGTACTTC. Its translation is CASSRTESSYEQYF. J is TRBJ2-7 and V is TRBV7-9, with TRBD1 as a possible D gene (6 bases). Trimming removed 6 bases at V and 0 bases at J, with 12 bases between. The CDR3 consists of 14 residues. Germline values: CDR1 SEHNR, CDR2 FQNEAQ (reference sequence).

The chain joins TRBV30 to TRBJ2-7; the D gene is possibly TRBD1 (5 bases). V dropped 0 bases and J dropped 2 bases, with 8 bases sitting between them. Per the germline V gene, CDR1 is GTSNPN and CDR2 is SVGIG (reference sequence). This CDR3 is built from 13 residues. The CDR3 region is CAWSVKGAYEQYF. The CDR3 bases are TGTGCCTGGAGTGTTAAAGGGGCCTACGAGCAGTACTTC. Complete variable domain (other parts from reference TRBV30 and TRBJ2-7): SQTIHQWPATLVQPVGSPLSLECTVEGTSNPNLYWYRQAAGRGLQLLFYSVGIGQISSEVPQNLSASRPQDRQFILSSKKLLLSDSGFYLCAWSVKGAYEQYFGPGTRLTVT.

The CDR3 DNA reads TGTGCCAGCAGCTCACCGGGACAATGGATGGCAGATACGCAGTATTTT. Translation gives CASSSPGQWMADTQYF. The chain carries TRBV5-4 and TRBJ2-3; D possibly corresponds to TRBD1 (6 bases). V was shortened by 3 bases and J by 4 bases, with 18 bases between the two germline ends. Germline V gene sequence: CDR1 SGHNT, CDR2 YYREEE (reference sequence). This CDR3 is built from 16 residues. The full variable domain, in which reference TRBV5-4 and TRBJ2-3 provide the parts outside the CDR3, is ETGVTQSPTHLIKTRGQQVTLRCSSQSGHNTVSWYQQALGQGPQFIFQYYREEENGRGNFPPRFSGLQFPNYSSELNVNALELDDSALYLCASSSPGQWMADTQYFGPGTRLTVL.

The CDR3 loop reads CASSVGRDTTNYGYTF. For the CDR3, the DNA is TGTGCCAGCAGCGTAGGCCGGGACACAACTAACTATGGCTACACCTTC. V and J are TRBV9 and TRBJ1-2; TRBD1 is a possible D gene (6 bases). The CDR3 is made up of 16 amino acids. The germline V gene encodes CDR1 SGDLS and CDR2 YYNGEE. V lost 0 bases and J lost 0, with 12 bases in between.

The J gene is TRBJ2-7, the V gene TRBV5-1; D perhaps matches TRBD1 (6 bases). The V end lost 4 bases, the J end lost 2 bases, and 13 bases lay between the germline ends. The CDR3 is 14 residues long. CDR1 is SGHRS and CDR2 is YFSETQ in the germline V gene. In DNA form, the CDR3 reads TGCGCCAGCAGCATGACCGGGACAACCTACGAGCAGTACTTC. It yields the protein CASSMTGTTYEQYF.

This chain links TRBV21-1 with TRBJ1-2; the table gives TRBD1 as D, unverified against the DNA. TRBV21-1 is labeled a pseudogene. CDR3 size: 15 residues. The CDR3 DNA reads TGTGCCAGCAGCAAAAATGGGGGACAGCGAAATGGCTACACCTTC. It codes for CASSKNGGQRNGYTF.

The chain is built from TRBV11-3 and TRBJ2-5; TRBD1 matches 9 bases. Near its end, the DNA agrees better with TRBJ2-7, so the J call may be wrong. CDR3 length equals 15 residues. Germline lookup yields CDR1 SGHNT and CDR2 YENEEA. The CDR3 DNA reads as TGTGCCAGCAGCAAGCTACCGGGACAGGGTTACGAGCAGTACTTC. This encodes CASSKLPGQGYEQYF.

This chain uses TRBV7-2 with TRBJ2-4; possibly TRBD1 for D (5 bases). V was cut by 1 base and J by 2 bases, with 12 bases left in between. The CDR3 has 16 residues. Per germline, CDR1 SGHTA and CDR2 FQGNSA. The CDR3 bases are TGTGCCAGCAGCTTAGATGGGGCGGCTACCAAAAACATTCAGTACTTC. This gives the protein CASSLDGAATKNIQYF.

This clone showed up just once. The rearrangement joins TRBV7-6 to TRBJ2-5, with TRBD1 matching 10 bases. The V gene end was trimmed by 5 bases and the J gene end by 0 bases; junction bases not matched to a gene: 6. The CDR3 has 16 amino acids. CDR1 is SGHVS, CDR2 FNYEAQ, per germline. The CDR3 here is CASSLRGQGYQETQYF. CDR3 bases: TGTGCCAGCAGCCTTAGGGGACAGGGGTACCAAGAGACCCAGTACTTC.

V is TRBV9 and J is TRBJ2-1, with a possible D match to TRBD2 (6 bases). The CDR3 is 15 residues long. CDR1 is SGDLS and CDR2 is YYNGEE in the germline V gene. Deletions cut 0 bases from V and 3 bases from J, with 10 bases between. This CDR3 is CASSVVSSVYNEQFF. Here the CDR3 DNA reads TGTGCCAGCAGCGTAGTGTCTAGCGTCTACAATGAGCAGTTCTTC.

CDR3 DNA: TGTGCCAGCGCCAGCTGGGCGTCACTCACCGGGGAGCTGTTTTTT. Translating gives CASASWASLTGELFF. The chain recombines TRBV6-6 with TRBJ2-2, with unresolved D. Trimming removed 8 bases at V and 4 bases at J, with 17 bases between. There are 15 residues in the CDR3. The V gene's germline CDR1 is MNHNY and CDR2 SVGAGI (reference sequence).

The rearrangement joins TRBV13 to TRBJ2-5, with 9 bases that match TRBD1. The germline CDR1 and CDR2 sequences are PRHDT and FYEKMQ (reference sequence). V gave up 5 bases and J gave up 5 bases; unmatched junction bases: 9. The CDR3 is 15 amino acids. Written as DNA, the CDR3 is TGTGCCAGCAGCAGTACGACAGGGGGAGGGGAGACCCAGTACTTC. Its translation: CASSSTTGGGETQYF.